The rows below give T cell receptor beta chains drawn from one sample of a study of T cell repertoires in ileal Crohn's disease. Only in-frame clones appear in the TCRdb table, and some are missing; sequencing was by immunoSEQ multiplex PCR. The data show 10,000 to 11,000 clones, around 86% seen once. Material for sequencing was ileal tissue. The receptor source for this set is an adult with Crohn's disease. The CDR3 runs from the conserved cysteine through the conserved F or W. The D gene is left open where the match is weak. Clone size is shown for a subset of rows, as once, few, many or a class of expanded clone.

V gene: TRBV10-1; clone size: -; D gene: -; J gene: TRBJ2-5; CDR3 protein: CATSRSGTSQETQYF; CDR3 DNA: TGCGCCACCAGTAGGAGCGGAACTTCCCAAGAGACCCAGTACTTC
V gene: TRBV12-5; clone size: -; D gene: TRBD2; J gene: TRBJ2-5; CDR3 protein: CASGLWIAGVIETQYF; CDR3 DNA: TGTGCTAGTGGTTTGTGGATAGCGGGAGTTATAGAGACCCAGTACTTC
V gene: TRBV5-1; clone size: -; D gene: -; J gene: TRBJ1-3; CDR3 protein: CASSALSGNTIYF; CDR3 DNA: TGCGCCAGCAGCGCCCTTTCTGGAAACACCATATATTTT
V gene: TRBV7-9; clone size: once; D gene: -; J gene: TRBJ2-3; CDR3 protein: CASSGVALGTDTQYF; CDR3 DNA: TGTGCCAGCAGCGGCGTGGCGTTGGGGACAGATACGCAGTATTTT
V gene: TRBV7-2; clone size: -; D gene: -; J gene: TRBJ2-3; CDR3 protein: CASSLGGPDTQYF; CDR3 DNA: TGTGCCAGCAGCCTAGGGGGACCAGATACGCAGTATTTT
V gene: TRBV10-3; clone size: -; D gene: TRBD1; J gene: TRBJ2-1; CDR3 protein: CAISDHGTGTWNEQFF; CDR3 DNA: TGTGCCATCAGTGACCACGGGACAGGGACGTGGAATGAGCAGTTCTTC
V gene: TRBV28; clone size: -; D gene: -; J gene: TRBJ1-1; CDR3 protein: CASSAHPGNTEAFF; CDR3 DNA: TGTGCCAGCAGTGCTCACCCTGGGAACACTGAAGCTTTCTTT
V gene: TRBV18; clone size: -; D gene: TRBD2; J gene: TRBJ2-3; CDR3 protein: CASSPQEGRGTDTQYF; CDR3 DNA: TGTGCCAGCTCACCCCAGGAGGGGAGGGGCACAGATACGCAGTATTTT
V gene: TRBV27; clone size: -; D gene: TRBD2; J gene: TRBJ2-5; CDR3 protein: CASSLIGSGRETQYF; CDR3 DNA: TGTGCCAGCAGCCTCATAGGGAGCGGGAGAGAGACCCAGTACTTC
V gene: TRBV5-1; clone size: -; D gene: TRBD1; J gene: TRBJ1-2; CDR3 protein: CASSSSPGTGFEGYTF; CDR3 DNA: TGCGCCAGCAGCTCAAGTCCCGGGACAGGGTTTGAGGGCTACACCTTC
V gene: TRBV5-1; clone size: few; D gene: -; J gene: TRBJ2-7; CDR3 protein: CASSLRQGPIPSYEQYF; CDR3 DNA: TGCGCCAGCAGCTTGAGGCAGGGGCCCATTCCCTCCTACGAGCAGTACTTC
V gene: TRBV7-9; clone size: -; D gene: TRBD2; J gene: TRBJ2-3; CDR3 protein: CASSLVSGGTDTQYF; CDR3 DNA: TGTGCCAGCAGCTTAGTTAGCGGGGGTACAGATACGCAGTATTTT
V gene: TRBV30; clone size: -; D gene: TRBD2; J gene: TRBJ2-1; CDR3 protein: CAWSVRLASGNNEQFF; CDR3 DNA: TGTGCCTGGAGTGTAAGACTAGCGAGCGGAAACAATGAGCAGTTCTTC
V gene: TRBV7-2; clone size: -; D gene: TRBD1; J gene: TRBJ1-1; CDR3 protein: CASSFRTGSTEAFF; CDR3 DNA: TGTGCCAGCAGCTTTAGGACAGGGAGCACTGAAGCTTTCTTT
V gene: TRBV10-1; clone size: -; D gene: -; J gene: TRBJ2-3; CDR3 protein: CASSESRSASTDTQYF; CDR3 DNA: TGCGCCAGCAGTGAGTCTCGGAGTGCTAGCACAGATACGCAGTATTTT
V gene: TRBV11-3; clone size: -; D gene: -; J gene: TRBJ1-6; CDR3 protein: CASSFSLESPLHF; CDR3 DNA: TGTGCCAGCAGCTTCTCCTTAGAATCACCCCTCCACTTT
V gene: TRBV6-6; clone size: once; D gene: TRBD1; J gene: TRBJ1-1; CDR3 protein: CASRHRDRGNTEAFF; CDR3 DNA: TGTGCCAGCAGACATCGGGACAGGGGGAACACTGAAGCTTTCTTT
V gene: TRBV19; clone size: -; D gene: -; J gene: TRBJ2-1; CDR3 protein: CASRTTREQNEQFF; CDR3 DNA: TGTGCCAGTAGGACGACGAGGGAGCAAAATGAGCAGTTCTTC
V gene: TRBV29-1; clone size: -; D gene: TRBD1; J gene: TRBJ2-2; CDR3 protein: CSALRGPNTGELFF; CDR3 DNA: TGCAGCGCTCTGAGGGGGCCGAACACCGGGGAGCTGTTTTTT
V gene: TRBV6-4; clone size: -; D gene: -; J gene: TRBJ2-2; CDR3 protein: CASSASPGTGELFF; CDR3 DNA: TGTGCCAGCAGTGCCTCACCTGGTACCGGGGAGCTGTTTTTT
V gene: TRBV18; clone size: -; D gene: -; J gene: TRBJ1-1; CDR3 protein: CASWGGTEAFF; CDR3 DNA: TGTGCCAGCTGGGGAGGCACTGAAGCTTTCTTT
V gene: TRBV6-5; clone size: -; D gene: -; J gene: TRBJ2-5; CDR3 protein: CASSLDPLGETQYF; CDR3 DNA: TGTGCCAGCAGCCTCGACCCATTGGGGGAGACCCAGTACTTC
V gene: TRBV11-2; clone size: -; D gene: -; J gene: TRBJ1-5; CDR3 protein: CASSLATGQGQPQHF; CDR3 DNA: TGTGCCAGCAGCTTGGCTACAGGGCAGGGACAGCCCCAGCATTTT
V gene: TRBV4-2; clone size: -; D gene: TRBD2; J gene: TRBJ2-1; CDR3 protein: CASSRGTSGSDEQFF; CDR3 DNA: TGTGCCAGCAGCCGTGGGACTAGCGGGTCGGATGAGCAGTTCTTC
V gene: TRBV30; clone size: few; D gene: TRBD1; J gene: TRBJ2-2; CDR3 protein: CAWSKDRGRGELFF; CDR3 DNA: TGTGCCTGGAGTAAGGACAGGGGAAGAGGGGAGCTGTTTTTT
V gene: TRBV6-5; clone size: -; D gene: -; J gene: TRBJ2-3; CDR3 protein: CASSYSGETGTDTQYF; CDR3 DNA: TGTGCCAGCAGTTACTCGGGGGAGACGGGGACAGATACGCAGTATTTT
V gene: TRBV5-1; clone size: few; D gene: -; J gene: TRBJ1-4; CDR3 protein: CASSPEPDRVEKLFF; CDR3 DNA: TGCGCCAGCAGCCCCGAGCCAGACAGAGTAGAAAAACTGTTTTTT
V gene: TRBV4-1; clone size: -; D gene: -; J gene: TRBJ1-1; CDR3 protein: CASSQGRTTEAFF; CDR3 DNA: TGCGCCAGCAGCCAAGGGCGGACCACTGAAGCTTTCTTT
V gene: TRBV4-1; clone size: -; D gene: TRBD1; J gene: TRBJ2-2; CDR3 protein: CASSLKTGGSNTGELFF; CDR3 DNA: TGCGCCAGCAGCCTCAAAACAGGGGGCAGTAACACCGGGGAGCTGTTTTTT
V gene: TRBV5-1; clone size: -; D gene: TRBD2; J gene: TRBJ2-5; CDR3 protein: CASSLLAGVQETQYF; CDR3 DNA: TGCGCCAGCAGCTTGCTAGCGGGGGTACAAGAGACCCAGTACTTC
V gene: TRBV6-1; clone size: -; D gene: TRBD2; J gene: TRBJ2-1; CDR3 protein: CASSEGTSGSNEQFF; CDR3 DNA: TGTGCCAGCAGTGAAGGGACTAGCGGGAGCAATGAGCAGTTCTTC
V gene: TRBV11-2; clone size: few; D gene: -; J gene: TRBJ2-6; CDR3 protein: CASSKDVGLRANVLTF; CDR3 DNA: TGTGCCAGCAGCAAAGACGTAGGTCTGCGGGCCAACGTCCTGACTTTC
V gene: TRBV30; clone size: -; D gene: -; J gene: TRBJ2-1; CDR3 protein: CAWSVSKPGSSLGGNEQFF; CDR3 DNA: TGTGCCTGGAGTGTTTCTAAACCCGGGTCCTCCTTAGGAGGCAATGAGCAGTTCTTC
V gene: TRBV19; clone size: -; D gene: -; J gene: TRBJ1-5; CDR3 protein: CASGDRSTQPQHF; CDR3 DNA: TGTGCCAGCGGAGACAGGTCTACTCAGCCCCAGCATTTT
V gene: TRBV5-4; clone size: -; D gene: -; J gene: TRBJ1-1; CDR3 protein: CASSIPKGGGNTEAFF; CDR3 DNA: TGTGCCAGCAGCATCCCCAAAGGGGGAGGGAACACTGAAGCTTTCTTT
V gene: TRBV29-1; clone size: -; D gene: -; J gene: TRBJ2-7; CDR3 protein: CSVEDRHEQYF; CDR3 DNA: TGCAGCGTTGAAGATCGGCATGAGCAGTACTTC
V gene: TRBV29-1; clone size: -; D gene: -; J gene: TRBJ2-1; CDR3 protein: CSVEDLGGMKYNEQFF; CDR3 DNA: TGCAGCGTTGAAGATTTAGGCGGGATGAAGTACAATGAGCAGTTCTTC
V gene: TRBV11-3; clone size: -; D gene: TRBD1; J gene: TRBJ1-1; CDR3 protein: CASRRDRNTEAFF; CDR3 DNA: TGTGCCAGCAGAAGGGACAGGAACACTGAAGCTTTCTTT